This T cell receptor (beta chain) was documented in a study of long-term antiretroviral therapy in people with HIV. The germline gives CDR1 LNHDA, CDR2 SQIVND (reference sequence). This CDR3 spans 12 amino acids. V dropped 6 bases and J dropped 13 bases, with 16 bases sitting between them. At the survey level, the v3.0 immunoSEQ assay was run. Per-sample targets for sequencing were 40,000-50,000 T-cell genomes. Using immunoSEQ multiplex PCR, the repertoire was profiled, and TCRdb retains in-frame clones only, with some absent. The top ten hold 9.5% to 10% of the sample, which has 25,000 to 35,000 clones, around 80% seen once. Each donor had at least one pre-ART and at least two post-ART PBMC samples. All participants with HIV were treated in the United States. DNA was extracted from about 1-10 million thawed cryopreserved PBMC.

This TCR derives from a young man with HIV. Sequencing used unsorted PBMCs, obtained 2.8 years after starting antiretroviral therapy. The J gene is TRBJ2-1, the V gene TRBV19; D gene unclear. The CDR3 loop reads CASSPNIESQFF. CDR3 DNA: TGTGCCAGTAGCCCTAATATAGAGTCACAGTTCTTC.